The present T cell receptor (beta chain) was sequenced within a study of neurological immune-mediated disorders. The table lists this clonotype with many counts. With 10-nucleotide random UMIs included, cDNA was synthesized by 5'RACE. From the 5' RACE reads, TCRdb called clonotypes with MiXCR, one entry per CDR3 protein. The data show roughly 60,000 distinct CDR3 sequences, around 5% seen once. Germline-derived CDR1 and CDR2 are DFQATT and SNEGSKA (reference sequence). V dropped 3 bases and J dropped 3 bases, with 9 bases sitting between them. The CDR3 consists of 13 residues. Source material: PBMCs. The chain carries TRBV20-1 and TRBJ1-5; D not certain. This clonotype was obtained from a woman aged 45-59 years with multiple sclerosis. The CDR3 protein is CSARVDANQPQHF. For the CDR3, the DNA is TGCAGTGCTAGGGTGGACGCCAATCAGCCCCAGCATTTT.